Below are 10 T cell receptor beta chains sequenced from a single sample in a study of shared clonotypes between healthy human individuals. The data were produced by immunoSEQ multiplex PCR, yet TCRdb's version contains in-frame clones alone and is incomplete. The data contain around 700,000 clones, approximately 79% of them singletons. What was sequenced was memory CD4+ T cells sorted from blood. Sample subset: CD45RA-negative fraction. The receptor set was obtained from a woman in her twenties or thirties in good health.

The V call is TRBV4-1, the J call TRBJ2-6; tentative D call: TRBD2 (6 bases). CDR3 length equals 16 residues. V gave up 7 bases and J gave up 2 bases, with 15 bases separating them. The germline V gene has CDR1 MGHRA and CDR2 YSYEKL. The CDR3 spells CASTPGGGPGANVLTF. The DNA for the CDR3 is TGCGCCAGCACCCCAGGCGGAGGGCCTGGGGCCAACGTCCTGACTTTC.

J is TRBJ1-4 and V is TRBV15, with TRBD1 matching 7 bases. The CDR3 loop spans 17 amino acids. The germline V gene has CDR1 LNHNV and CDR2 YYDKDF (reference sequence). J gave up 4 bases and V 7 bases, and 15 bases lay outside the gene matches. The CDR3 reads CATNGGQLFPFNEKLFF. Written as DNA, the CDR3 is TGTGCCACCAACGGGGGACAGCTTTTTCCATTTAATGAAAAACTGTTTTTT.

This clone was detected a few times. V gene TRBV5-4 combines with J gene TRBJ2-3; D unresolved. The ends were cut back, 1 base at V and 4 bases at J, with 10 bases in the middle. This CDR3 spans 14 amino acids. Per the germline V gene, CDR1 is SGHNT and CDR2 is YYREEE (reference sequence). CDR3 loop: CASSLQGMSDTQYF. In DNA, the CDR3 is TGTGCCAGCAGCTTGCAAGGGATGTCAGATACGCAGTATTTT.

The chain combines TRBV19 with TRBJ1-1; tentatively, D is TRBD1 (6 bases). Per the germline V gene, CDR1 is LNHDA and CDR2 is SQIVND (reference sequence). The CDR3 has 17 amino acids. Trimming took off 6 bases at V and 7 bases at J, with 27 bases between the two ends. The CDR3 reads CASRALWVRGVEGEAFF. CDR3 bases: TGTGCCAGTAGAGCCCTTTGGGTCAGGGGAGTGGAAGGTGAAGCTTTCTTT.

Regarding this clone: Other nucleotide sequences in the sample specify the same CDR3. The chain links TRBV18 to TRBJ2-3; weak D call: TRBD1 (5 bases). The germline gives CDR1 KGHSH, CDR2 LQKENI. V dropped 3 bases and J dropped 2 bases, with 9 bases sitting between them. There are 14 residues in the CDR3. Here the CDR3 reads CASSPRGSTDTQYF. For the CDR3, the DNA is TGTGCCAGCTCACCTAGGGGCTCCACAGATACGCAGTATTTT.

V usage is TRBV12-5 and J usage is TRBJ1-1; 7 nucleotides line up with TRBD1. The CDR3 sequence is 13 residues long. CDR1 and CDR2 (germline): LGHNT, FRNRAP. The V gene end was trimmed by 1 base and the J gene end by 5 bases; junction bases not matched to a gene: 1. DNA for the CDR3: TGTGCTAGTGGTTTGGGACAGGGTACTGAAGCTTTCTTT. Protein sequence: CASGLGQGTEAFF.

The DNA of the CDR3 is TGTGCCAGCAGCCCTCGGACTAGCGGGAGGGAGGGGACAGATACGCAGTATTTT. This encodes CASSPRTSGREGTDTQYF. The chain combines TRBV4-2 with TRBJ2-3, with 15 bases that match TRBD2. J gave up 3 bases and V 4 bases, and 8 bases lay outside the gene matches. The CDR3 is made up of 18 amino acids. Germline-derived CDR1 and CDR2 are LGHNA and YNFKEQ.

J is TRBJ2-4 and V is TRBV19; 8 positions match TRBD1. Germline CDR1 is LNHDA and CDR2 is SQIVND (reference sequence). With 8 bases clipped from V and 3 bases from J, the junction kept 9 bases outside the gene matches. The CDR3 length is 15 residues. The CDR3 protein is CASGQGNYGKNIQYF. The CDR3, as DNA: TGTGCCAGTGGACAGGGTAATTACGGCAAAAACATTCAGTACTTC.

V is TRBV6-1 and J is TRBJ1-1; 7 positions match TRBD1. CDR1 is MNHNS and CDR2 is SASEGT in the germline V gene. After removal of 10 bases from V and 3 bases from J, the junction contained 8 bases not matched to a gene. This CDR3 contains 13 residues. CDR3 amino acids: CATPSTGYTEAFF. The CDR3 DNA is TGTGCCACCCCCTCGACAGGGTACACTGAAGCTTTCTTT.

This clone was observed once. This rearrangement joins TRBV21-1 to TRBJ2-4; the D segment call TRBD1 is taken from the table without a DNA check. TRBV21-1 is a listed pseudogene. The CDR3 consists of 13 residues. As DNA, the CDR3 is TGTGCCAGTTACCCGGGACAGAAAAACATTCAGTACTTC. This gives the protein CASYPGQKNIQYF.